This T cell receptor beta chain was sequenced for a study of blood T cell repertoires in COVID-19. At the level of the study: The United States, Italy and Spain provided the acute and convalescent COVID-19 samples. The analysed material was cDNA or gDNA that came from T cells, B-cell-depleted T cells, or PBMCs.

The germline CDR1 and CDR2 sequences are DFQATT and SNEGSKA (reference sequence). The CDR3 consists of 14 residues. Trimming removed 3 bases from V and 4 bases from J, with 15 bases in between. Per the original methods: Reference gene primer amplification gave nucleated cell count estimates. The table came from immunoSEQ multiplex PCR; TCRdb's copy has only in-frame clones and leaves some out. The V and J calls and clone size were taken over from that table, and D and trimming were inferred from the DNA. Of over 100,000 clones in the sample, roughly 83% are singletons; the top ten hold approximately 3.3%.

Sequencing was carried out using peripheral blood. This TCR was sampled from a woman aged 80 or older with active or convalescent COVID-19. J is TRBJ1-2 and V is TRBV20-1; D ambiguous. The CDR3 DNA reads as TGCAGTGCTAGTGGCGGGTTTACTTCCTATGGCTACACCTTC. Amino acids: CSASGGFTSYGYTF.